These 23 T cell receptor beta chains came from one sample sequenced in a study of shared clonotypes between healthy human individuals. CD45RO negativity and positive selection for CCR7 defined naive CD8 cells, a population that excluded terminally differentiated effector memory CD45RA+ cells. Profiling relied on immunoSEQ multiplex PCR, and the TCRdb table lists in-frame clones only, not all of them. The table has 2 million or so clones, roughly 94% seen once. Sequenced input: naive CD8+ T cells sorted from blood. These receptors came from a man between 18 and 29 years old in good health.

CDR3 protein: CAISEPTVQTSGRQYF. In DNA form, the CDR3 reads TGTGCCATCAGTGAGCCCACGGTACAGACTAGCGGGAGGCAGTACTTC. This chain uses TRBV10-3 with TRBJ2-7; 12 nucleotides line up with TRBD2. There are 16 residues in the CDR3. V dropped 2 bases and J dropped 9; count of bases not matched to a gene: 11. Germline CDR1 and CDR2: ENHRY and SYGVKD.

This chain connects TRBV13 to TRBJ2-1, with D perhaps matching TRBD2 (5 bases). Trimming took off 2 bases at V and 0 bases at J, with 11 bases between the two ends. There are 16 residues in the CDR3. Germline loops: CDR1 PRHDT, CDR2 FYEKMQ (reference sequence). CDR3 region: CASSLRLLGSYNEQFF. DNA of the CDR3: TGTGCCAGCAGCTTAAGACTATTAGGCTCCTACAATGAGCAGTTCTTC.

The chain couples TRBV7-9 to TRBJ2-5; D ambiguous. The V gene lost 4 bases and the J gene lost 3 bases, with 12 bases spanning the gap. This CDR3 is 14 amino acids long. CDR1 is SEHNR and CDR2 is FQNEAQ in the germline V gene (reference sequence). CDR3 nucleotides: TGTGCCAGCAGCTCCCATGGGTTTGAAGAGACCCAGTACTTC. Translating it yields CASSSHGFEETQYF.

The DNA for the CDR3 is TGTGCCTTAAGGTGGGACAGTAACTATGGCTACACCTTC. This sequence encodes CALRWDSNYGYTF. The chain uses TRBV10-3 and TRBJ1-2; 7 positions agree with TRBD1. Per the germline V gene, CDR1 is ENHRY and CDR2 is SYGVKD. Germline trimming cut 11 bases from V and 1 base from J; bases unmatched to any gene: 7. The CDR3 extends over 13 amino acids.

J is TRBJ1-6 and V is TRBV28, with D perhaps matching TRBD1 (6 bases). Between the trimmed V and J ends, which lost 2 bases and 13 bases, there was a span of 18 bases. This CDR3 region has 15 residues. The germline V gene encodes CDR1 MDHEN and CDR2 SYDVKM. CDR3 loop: CASSLSRSLGGPLHF. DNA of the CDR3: TGTGCCAGCAGTTTAAGTCGGAGCCTAGGGGGGCCCCTCCACTTT.

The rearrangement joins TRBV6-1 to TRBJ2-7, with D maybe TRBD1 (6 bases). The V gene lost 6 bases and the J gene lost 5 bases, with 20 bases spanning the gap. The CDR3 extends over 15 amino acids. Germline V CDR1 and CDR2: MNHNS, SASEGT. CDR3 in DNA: TGTGCCAGCAGCAATCTCAGGGGCAAATGGGACGAGCAGTACTTC. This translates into CASSNLRGKWDEQYF.

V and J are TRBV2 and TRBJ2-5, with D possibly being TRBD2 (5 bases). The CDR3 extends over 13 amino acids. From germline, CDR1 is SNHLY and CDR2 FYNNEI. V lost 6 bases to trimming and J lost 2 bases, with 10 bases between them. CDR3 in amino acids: CASSREGQETQYF. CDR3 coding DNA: TGTGCCAGCAGCCGTGAGGGACAAGAGACCCAGTACTTC.

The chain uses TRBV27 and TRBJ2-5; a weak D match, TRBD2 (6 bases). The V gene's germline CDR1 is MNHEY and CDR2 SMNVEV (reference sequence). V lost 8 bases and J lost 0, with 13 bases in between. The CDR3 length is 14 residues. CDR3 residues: CASAGTPYQETQYF. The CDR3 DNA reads TGTGCCAGCGCCGGGACTCCTTACCAAGAGACCCAGTACTTC.

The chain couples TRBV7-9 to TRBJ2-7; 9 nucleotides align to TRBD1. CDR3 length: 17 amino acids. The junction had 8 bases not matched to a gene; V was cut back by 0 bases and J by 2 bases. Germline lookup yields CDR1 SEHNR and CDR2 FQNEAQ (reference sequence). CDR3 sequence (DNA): TGTGCCAGCAGCTTAGCGGCCCCGGGACAGGGACCCTACGAGCAGTACTTC. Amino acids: CASSLAAPGQGPYEQYF.

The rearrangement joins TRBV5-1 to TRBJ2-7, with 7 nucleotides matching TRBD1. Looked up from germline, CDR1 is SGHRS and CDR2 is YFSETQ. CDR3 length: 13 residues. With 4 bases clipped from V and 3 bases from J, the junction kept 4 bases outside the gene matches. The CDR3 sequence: CASSPWDSYEQYF. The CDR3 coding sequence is TGCGCCAGCAGCCCCTGGGACAGCTACGAGCAGTACTTC.

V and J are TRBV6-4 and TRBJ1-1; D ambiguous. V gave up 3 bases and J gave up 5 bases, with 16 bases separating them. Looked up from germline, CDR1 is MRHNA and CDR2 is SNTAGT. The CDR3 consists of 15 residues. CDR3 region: CASSELGKASTEAFF. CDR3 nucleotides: TGTGCCAGCAGTGAATTAGGGAAAGCAAGTACTGAAGCTTTCTTT.

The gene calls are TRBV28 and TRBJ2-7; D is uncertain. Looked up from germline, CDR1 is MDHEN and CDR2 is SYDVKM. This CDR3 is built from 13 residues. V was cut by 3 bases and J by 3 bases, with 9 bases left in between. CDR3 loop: CASSFAGNYEQYF. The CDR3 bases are TGTGCCAGCAGTTTTGCTGGGAACTACGAGCAGTACTTC.

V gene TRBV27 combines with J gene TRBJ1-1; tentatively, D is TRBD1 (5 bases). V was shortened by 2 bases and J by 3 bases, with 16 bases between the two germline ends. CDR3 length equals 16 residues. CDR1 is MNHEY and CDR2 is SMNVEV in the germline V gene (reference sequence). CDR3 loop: CASSLIPGGGDTEAFF. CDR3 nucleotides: TGTGCCAGCAGTTTAATACCGGGCGGGGGGGACACTGAAGCTTTCTTT.

The CDR3 here is CASSYEGYGYYGYTF. The CDR3 DNA is TGTGCCAGCAGTTACGAGGGGTATGGGTACTATGGCTACACCTTC. V gene TRBV6-5 combines with J gene TRBJ1-2; a possible D gene is TRBD1 (5 bases). The CDR3 runs 15 residues. V was trimmed by 2 bases and J by 3 bases, leaving 13 bases between them. The germline V gene encodes CDR1 MNHEY and CDR2 SVGAGI.

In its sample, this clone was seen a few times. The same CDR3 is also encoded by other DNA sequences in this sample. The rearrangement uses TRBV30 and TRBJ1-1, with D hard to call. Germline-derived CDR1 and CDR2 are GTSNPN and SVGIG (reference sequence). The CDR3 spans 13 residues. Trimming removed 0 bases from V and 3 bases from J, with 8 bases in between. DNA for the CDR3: TGTGCCTGGAGTGTAATGGGCGACACTGAAGCTTTCTTT. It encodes CAWSVMGDTEAFF. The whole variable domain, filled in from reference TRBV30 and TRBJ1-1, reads SQTIHQWPATLVQPVGSPLSLECTVEGTSNPNLYWYRQAAGRGLQLLFYSVGIGQISSEVPQNLSASRPQDRQFILSSKKLLLSDSGFYLCAWSVMGDTEAFFGQGTRLTVV.

The CDR3, as DNA: TGCGCCAGCAGCTGGGACAGGGGATCGAATTCACCCCTCCACTTT. Translated: CASSWDRGSNSPLHF. The genes are TRBV5-1 and TRBJ1-6, with 10 nucleotides matching TRBD1. This CDR3 is 15 amino acids long. V lost 3 bases to trimming and J lost 7 bases; unmatched junction nucleotides: 4. Germline CDR1 is SGHRS and CDR2 is YFSETQ.

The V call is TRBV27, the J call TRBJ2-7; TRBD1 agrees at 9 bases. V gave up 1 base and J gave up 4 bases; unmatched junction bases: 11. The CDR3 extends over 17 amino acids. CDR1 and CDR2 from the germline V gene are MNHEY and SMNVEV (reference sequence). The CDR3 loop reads CASSLLSSGQGPYEQYF. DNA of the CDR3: TGTGCCAGCAGTTTATTAAGTTCGGGACAGGGTCCTTACGAGCAGTACTTC.

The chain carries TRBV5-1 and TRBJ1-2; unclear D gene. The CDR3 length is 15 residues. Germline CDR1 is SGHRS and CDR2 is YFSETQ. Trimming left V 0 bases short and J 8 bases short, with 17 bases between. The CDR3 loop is CASSLATGSLGGYTF. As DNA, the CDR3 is TGCGCCAGCAGCTTGGCTACGGGGTCTTTGGGAGGCTACACCTTC. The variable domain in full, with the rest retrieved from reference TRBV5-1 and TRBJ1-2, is KAGVTQTPRYLIKTRGQQVTLSCSPISGHRSVSWYQQTPGQGLQFLFEYFSETQRNKGNFPGRFSGRQFSNSRSEMNVSTLELGDSALYLCASSLATGSLGGYTFGSGTRLTVV.

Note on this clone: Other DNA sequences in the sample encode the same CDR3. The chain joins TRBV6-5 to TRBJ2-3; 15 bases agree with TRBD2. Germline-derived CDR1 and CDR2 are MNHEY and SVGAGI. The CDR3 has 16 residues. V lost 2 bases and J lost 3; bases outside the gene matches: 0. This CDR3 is CASSYGLAGGTDTQYF. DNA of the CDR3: TGTGCCAGCAGTTACGGACTAGCGGGAGGGACAGATACGCAGTATTTT.

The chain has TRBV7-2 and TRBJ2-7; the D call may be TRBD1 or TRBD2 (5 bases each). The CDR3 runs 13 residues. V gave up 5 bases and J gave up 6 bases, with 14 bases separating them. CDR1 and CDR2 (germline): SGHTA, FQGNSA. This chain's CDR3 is CASSPGPSLEQYF. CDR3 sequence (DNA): TGTGCCAGCAGCCCGGGACCCTCCCTCGAGCAGTACTTC.

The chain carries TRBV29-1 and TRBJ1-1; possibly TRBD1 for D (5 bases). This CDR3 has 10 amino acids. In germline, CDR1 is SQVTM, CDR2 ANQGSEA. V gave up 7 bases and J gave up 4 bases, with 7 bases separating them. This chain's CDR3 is CSAGGTEAFF. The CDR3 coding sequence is TGCAGCGCTGGGGGCACTGAAGCTTTCTTT.

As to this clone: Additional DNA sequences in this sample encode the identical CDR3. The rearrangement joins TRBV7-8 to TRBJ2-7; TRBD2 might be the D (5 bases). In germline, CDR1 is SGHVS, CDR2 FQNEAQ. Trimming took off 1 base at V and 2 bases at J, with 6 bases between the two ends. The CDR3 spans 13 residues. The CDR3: CASSLDGTYEQYF. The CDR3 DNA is TGTGCCAGCAGCTTAGACGGGACCTACGAGCAGTACTTC.

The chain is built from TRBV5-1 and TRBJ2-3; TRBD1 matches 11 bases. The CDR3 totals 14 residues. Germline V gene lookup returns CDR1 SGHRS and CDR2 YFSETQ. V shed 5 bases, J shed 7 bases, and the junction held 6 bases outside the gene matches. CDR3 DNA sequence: TGCGCCAGCAGTGGGACAGGGGGTAGATATACGCAGTATTTT. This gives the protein CASSGTGGRYTQYF. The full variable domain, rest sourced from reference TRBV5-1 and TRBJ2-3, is KAGVTQTPRYLIKTRGQQVTLSCSPISGHRSVSWYQQTPGQGLQFLFEYFSETQRNKGNFPGRFSGRQFSNSRSEMNVSTLELGDSALYLCASSGTGGRYTQYFGPGTRLTVL.